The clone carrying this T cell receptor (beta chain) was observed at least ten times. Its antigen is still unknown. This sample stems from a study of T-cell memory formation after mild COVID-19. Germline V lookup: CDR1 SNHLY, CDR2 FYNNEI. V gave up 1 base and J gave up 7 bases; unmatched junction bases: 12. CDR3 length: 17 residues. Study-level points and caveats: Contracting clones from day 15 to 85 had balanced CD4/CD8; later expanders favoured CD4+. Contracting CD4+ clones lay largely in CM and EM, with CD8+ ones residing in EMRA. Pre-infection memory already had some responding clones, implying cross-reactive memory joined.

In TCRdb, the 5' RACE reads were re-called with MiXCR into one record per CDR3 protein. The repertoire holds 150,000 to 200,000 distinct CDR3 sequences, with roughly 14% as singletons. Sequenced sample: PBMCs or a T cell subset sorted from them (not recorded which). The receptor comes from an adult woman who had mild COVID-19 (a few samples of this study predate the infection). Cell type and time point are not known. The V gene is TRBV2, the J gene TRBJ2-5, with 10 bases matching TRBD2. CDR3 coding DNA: TGTGCCAGCAGTGAAGGTCCTAGCGGGGGCCCTCAGTGGACCCAGTACTTC. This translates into CASSEGPSGGPQWTQYF.